These 22 T cell receptor beta chains came from one sample sequenced in a study of T cell changes during pregnancy in multiple sclerosis. Assay: immunoSEQ multiplex PCR; the TCRdb copy retains only in-frame clones and omits some. The sample holds approximately 42,000 clones, around 80% seen once. The sequenced sample was CD4+ T cells from peripheral blood mononuclear cells, obtained before pregnancy. The receptors here all came from a female donor with multiple sclerosis, enrolled in a pregnancy study.

The genes are TRBV5-4 and TRBJ2-2; 12 bases agree with TRBD1. Trimming cost V 3 bases and J 5 bases; bases outside gene matches: 11. CDR3 length: 18 amino acids. Germline CDR1 and CDR2: SGHNT and YYREEE (reference sequence). CDR3 residues: CASSSGMGTGGYTGELFF. The CDR3 DNA follows: TGTGCCAGCAGCTCTGGAATGGGGACAGGGGGCTATACCGGGGAGCTGTTTTTT.

The chain employs TRBV11-2 and TRBJ2-7; possible D gene TRBD1, 6 bases. Germline V CDR1 and CDR2: SGHAT, FQNNGV. Trimming pared 5 bases from V and 0 bases from J, leaving 20 bases between. The CDR3 covers 17 residues. The DNA for the CDR3 is TGTGCCAGCAGCGAGCCCCGGGGACAATGGAGCTCCTACGAGCAGTACTTC. Translated: CASSEPRGQWSSYEQYF.

The chain carries TRBV11-2 and TRBJ2-3, with a tentative D call TRBD1 (5 bases). CDR3 size: 13 residues. Germline loops: CDR1 SGHAT, CDR2 FQNNGV. V lost 7 bases and J lost 7, with 15 bases in between. CDR3 DNA sequence: TGTGCCAGCACCTCAATCCAGGGCTATACGCAGTATTTT. Translating it yields CASTSIQGYTQYF.

The V gene is TRBV6-6, the J gene TRBJ1-5; 7 bases are a match to TRBD1. V lost 5 bases to trimming and J lost 4 bases; unmatched junction nucleotides: 8. The CDR3 loop spans 15 amino acids. From germline, CDR1 is MNHNY and CDR2 SVGAGI (reference sequence). This CDR3 is CASSPSGGRNQPQHF. The CDR3 nucleotides are TGTGCCAGCAGTCCCTCAGGGGGTCGAAATCAGCCCCAGCATTTT.

The rearrangement joins TRBV6-5 to TRBJ1-1; perhaps TRBD1 as D (5 bases). The CDR3 sequence is 12 residues long. From germline, CDR1 is MNHEY and CDR2 SVGAGI. V was clipped by 3 bases and J by 7 bases, with 9 bases between them. As DNA, the CDR3 is TGTGCCAGCAGTTATGGGGCAGTTGAAGCTTTCTTT. Its protein product is CASSYGAVEAFF.

This chain connects TRBV6-5 to TRBJ1-2, with D possibly being TRBD1 (6 bases). There are 15 residues in the CDR3. The V end was cut by 0 bases, the J end by 4 bases, with 12 bases between. Germline V gene data show CDR1 as MNHEY and CDR2 as SVGAGI. CDR3 DNA: TGTGCCAGCAGTTACTCGAAGGACAGCCCCTATGGCTACACCTTC. Its protein is CASSYSKDSPYGYTF.

This sequence joins TRBV5-1 and TRBJ1-2, with D uncertain. V lost 5 bases and J lost 4, with 18 bases in between. The CDR3 has 15 amino acids. CDR1 is SGHRS, CDR2 YFSETQ, per germline. The CDR3 DNA follows: TGCGCCAGCAGTCCTTCCGGGTTAGGCCTCTATGGCTACACCTTC. Amino acid sequence: CASSPSGLGLYGYTF.

This chain connects TRBV4-2 to TRBJ2-7, with 7 bases lining up with TRBD2. The V gene's germline CDR1 is LGHNA and CDR2 YNFKEQ. The CDR3 runs to 14 residues. V gave up 4 bases and J gave up 2 bases; unmatched junction bases: 5. The CDR3 spells CASSPAGDTYEQYF. CDR3 DNA sequence: TGTGCCAGCAGCCCCGCGGGGGATACCTACGAGCAGTACTTC.

The count of this clone is one. The chain combines TRBV6-5 with TRBJ1-2; D is ambiguous. This CDR3 is 13 amino acids long. Trimming removed 0 bases at V and 5 bases at J, with 7 bases between. Germline V lookup: CDR1 MNHEY, CDR2 SVGAGI. The CDR3 sequence is CASSYSGGYGYTF. The CDR3, as DNA: TGTGCCAGCAGTTACTCGGGAGGTTATGGCTACACCTTC.

J is TRBJ1-3 and V is TRBV5-6; 7 positions agree with TRBD1. The CDR3 sequence is 17 residues long. The J segment lost 0 bases and the V segment lost 0 bases, leaving 6 bases of the junction unmatched. Looked up from germline, CDR1 is SGHDT and CDR2 is YYEEEE. Here the CDR3 reads CASSLVTGAASGNTIYF. The DNA for the CDR3 is TGTGCCAGCAGCTTGGTTACAGGGGCGGCCTCTGGAAACACCATATATTTT.

The chain carries TRBV19 and TRBJ2-7, with D tentatively TRBD2 (5 bases). V was cut by 4 bases and J by 3 bases, with 10 bases left in between. From germline, CDR1 is LNHDA and CDR2 SQIVND (reference sequence). The length of the CDR3 is 13 residues. CDR3 in amino acids: CASSTGLHYEQYF. The CDR3, as DNA: TGTGCCAGTAGTACCGGACTTCACTACGAGCAGTACTTC.

The chain recombines TRBV5-5 with TRBJ1-1; a possible D gene is TRBD1 (5 bases). This CDR3 has 15 amino acids. V was cut by 1 base and J by 6 bases, with 16 bases left in between. The germline V gene encodes CDR1 SGHKS and CDR2 YYEKEE (reference sequence). CDR3 DNA sequence: TGTGCCAGCAGCTTGAGGGGAGGACGGGACGCTGAAGCTTTCTTT. Amino acids: CASSLRGGRDAEAFF.

The rearrangement links TRBV2 to TRBJ2-5; TRBD2 is a possible D gene (5 bases). The germline V gene has CDR1 SNHLY and CDR2 FYNNEI. Trimming took off 0 bases at V and 1 base at J, with 9 bases between the two ends. The CDR3 runs 15 residues. CDR3 in amino acids: CASSEAGVTQETQYF. CDR3 DNA: TGTGCCAGCAGTGAAGCGGGAGTCACCCAAGAGACCCAGTACTTC.

This chain joins TRBV5-1 and TRBJ1-2; unclear D gene. Trimming took 4 bases from V and 2 from J, leaving 12 bases between them. The CDR3 sequence is 14 residues long. Germline V gives CDR1 SGHRS, CDR2 YFSETQ. The CDR3 DNA is TGCGCCAGCAGCCCGGCCCCCGGGAACTATGGCTACACCTTC. It codes for CASSPAPGNYGYTF.

The chain employs TRBV5-1 and TRBJ1-3, with D perhaps matching TRBD1 (5 bases). This CDR3 comprises 16 residues. The V end lost 0 bases, the J end lost 0 bases, and 10 bases lay between the germline ends. Germline CDR1 and CDR2: SGHRS and YFSETQ. The CDR3 here is CASSLAGGSSGNTIYF. The CDR3 DNA reads TGCGCCAGCAGCTTGGCCGGGGGGAGCTCTGGAAACACCATATATTTT.

The chain carries TRBV11-2 and TRBJ2-7; 8 bases are a match to TRBD1. V shed 5 bases and J 4 bases; nucleotides not matched to a gene: 13. Germline lookup yields CDR1 SGHAT and CDR2 FQNNGV. The CDR3 spans 16 residues. The CDR3 here is CASSPLNRQGAYEQYF. The CDR3 DNA reads TGTGCCAGCAGCCCTCTAAATCGGCAGGGGGCATACGAGCAGTACTTC.

The CDR3 reads CASSEQARNTEAFF. CDR3 DNA: TGTGCCAGCAGTGAACAGGCGCGGAACACTGAAGCTTTCTTT. The chain combines TRBV2 with TRBJ1-1; D is uncertain. CDR1 is SNHLY, CDR2 FYNNEI, per germline. The CDR3 totals 14 residues. Between the trimmed V and J ends, which lost 2 bases and 1 base, there was a span of 8 bases. Filled out from reference TRBV2 and TRBJ1-1, the complete variable domain reads EPEVTQTPSHQVTQMGQEVILRCVPISNHLYFYWYRQILGQKVEFLVSFYNNEISEKSEIFDDQFSVERPDGSNFTLKIRSTKLEDSAMYFCASSEQARNTEAFFGQGTRLTVV.

The chain carries TRBV6-5 and TRBJ1-5; perhaps TRBD1 as D (5 bases). Germline CDR1 and CDR2: MNHEY and SVGAGI. Trimming took off 2 bases at V and 6 bases at J, with 14 bases between the two ends. CDR3 length: 15 residues. The CDR3 coding sequence is TGTGCCAGCAGTTACGAGGTTCCGGGGGGTCAGCCCCAGCATTTT. As protein: CASSYEVPGGQPQHF.

This clone has more than one count but fewer than ten. The chain carries TRBV7-2 and TRBJ2-3; D is uncertain. The V and J ends lost 5 bases and 2 bases respectively, with 11 bases between them. In germline, CDR1 is SGHTA, CDR2 FQGNSA. The CDR3 is 14 residues long. Here the CDR3 DNA reads TGTGCCAGCAGCCCTAGACGGCACACAGATACGCAGTATTTT. Translated: CASSPRRHTDTQYF. Full variable domain (outside the CDR3, taken from reference TRBV7-2 and TRBJ2-3): GAGVSQSPSNKVTEKGKDVELRCDPISGHTALYWYRQSLGQGLEFLIYFQGNSAPDKSGLPSDRFSAERTGGSVSTLTIQRTQQEDSAVYLCASSPRRHTDTQYFGPGTRLTVL.

The rearrangement links TRBV10-3 to TRBJ2-5; D gene ambiguous. The CDR3 is 13 residues long. Trimming left V 4 bases short and J 0 bases short, with 6 bases between. Germline CDR1 is ENHRY and CDR2 is SYGVKD. CDR3 residues: CAISAPDQETQYF. Here the CDR3 DNA reads TGTGCCATCAGTGCGCCAGACCAAGAGACCCAGTACTTC.

The CDR3 DNA reads TGCGCCAGCAGCTTGTCATCAGCGGGAGTCATCGAGCAGTACTTC. Residues: CASSLSSAGVIEQYF. The chain recombines TRBV5-1 with TRBJ2-7, with TRBD2 matching over 8 bases. The germline CDR1 and CDR2 sequences are SGHRS and YFSETQ. The length of the CDR3 is 15 residues. With 1 base clipped from V and 6 bases from J, the junction kept 9 bases outside the gene matches.

This rearrangement joins TRBV7-2 to TRBJ2-1; 8 bases align to TRBD2. J lost 4 bases, V lost 4 bases, and 6 bases had no gene match. In germline, CDR1 is SGHTA, CDR2 FQGNSA. This CDR3 contains 15 residues. CDR3 bases: TGTGCCAGCAGCTACGGGGTAGCGGGGTACAATGAGCAGTTCTTC. Protein product: CASSYGVAGYNEQFF.